This T cell receptor (beta chain) came from a study of OX40 agonist ivuxolimab in advanced cancers. Study results and caveats: Antigens targeted by the expanded peripheral T cells were not determined.

Clones were read by immunoSEQ multiplex PCR, and TCRdb kept only the in-frame ones, dropping some. In the table there are about 100,000 clones, more than 75% of which are singletons. About this clone: Its cognate antigen is unknown.

Between the trimmed V and J ends, which lost 0 bases and 4 bases, there was a span of 3 bases. The germline gives CDR1 SGHAT, CDR2 FQNNGV. CDR3 length: 13 residues. This material consisted of CD4+ or CD8+ T cells sorted from blood, taken in a trial of the OX40 agonist ivuxolimab. This chain links TRBV11-2 with TRBJ2-2; D not certain. The source is an adult with an advanced solid tumor such as melanoma, head and neck, liver or kidney cancer. In nucleotides, the CDR3 is TGTGCCAGCAGCTTAGAACTCACCGGGGAGCTGTTTTTT. As protein: CASSLELTGELFF.